These 27 T cell receptor beta chains were all obtained from the same sample, sequenced in a study of blood T cell repertoires in COVID-19 (TCRdb year 2020). The library was made by the immunoSEQ multiplex PCR assay. As stored in TCRdb, this immuneACCESS dataset retains in-frame rearrangements with V and J assigned. A fraction of the clones does not appear; measured against another copy, unresolved V genes explain less than half of the discrepancy, and the remainder lacks a known reason. The sample table contains a few hundred thousand clones; only one count was recorded for around 89% of them. Jointly, the top ten make up under 9.5% of the sample. The sequencing sample was made of PBMCs or T cells enriched from blood (not recorded which). Receptor source: a middle-aged man who had recovered from COVID-19.

The chain is built from TRBV7-8 and TRBJ2-3; D ambiguous. The CDR3 covers 14 residues. In germline, CDR1 is SGHVS, CDR2 FQNEAQ. V was trimmed by 7 bases and J by 4 bases, leaving 15 bases between them. Written as DNA, the CDR3 is TGTGCCAGCACCCGTGGTGGTGCAGCAGATACGCAGTATTTT. This gives the protein CASTRGGAADTQYF. Drawing the rest from reference TRBV7-8 and TRBJ2-3, the complete variable domain is GAGVSQSPRYKVAKRGQDVALRCDPISGHVSLFWYQQALGQGPEFLTYFQNEAQLDKSGLPSDRFFAERPEGSVSTLKIQRTQQEDSAVYLCASTRGGAADTQYFGPGTRLTVL.

The rearrangement joins TRBV27 to TRBJ1-5; TRBD1 is a possible D gene (6 bases). Germline V gene data show CDR1 as MNHEY and CDR2 as SMNVEV (reference sequence). Trimming shortened V by 0 bases and J by 6 bases, and 12 bases separated the two germline ends. This CDR3 is 15 amino acids long. Here the CDR3 DNA reads TGTGCCAGCAGTTTATCGTCAGGGGTGATTCAGCCCCAGCATTTT. Its translation is CASSLSSGVIQPQHF.

This rearrangement joins TRBV15 to TRBJ1-3; 7 bases map to TRBD1. The CDR3 runs to 17 residues. CDR1 LNHNV and CDR2 YYDKDF come from the germline V gene (reference sequence). With V trimmed by 4 bases and J by 0 bases, 9 bases remained unmatched. The CDR3 nucleotides read TGTGCCACCAGCACCTTCCGTCGGACAGGCTCTGGAAACACCATATATTTT. It encodes CATSTFRRTGSGNTIYF.

This clone was seen only a few times. The chain carries TRBV19 and TRBJ1-1, with D possibly TRBD1 on 6 matching bases. V gave up 7 bases and J gave up 5 bases, with 17 bases separating them. Germline values: CDR1 LNHDA, CDR2 SQIVND (reference sequence). The CDR3 sequence is 14 residues long. For the CDR3, the DNA is TGTGCCAGTATCGGGACATCGAGTGGGACTGAAGCTTTCTTT. It encodes CASIGTSSGTEAFF.

The chain links TRBV2 to TRBJ2-1; D is undetermined. Germline CDR1 and CDR2: SNHLY and FYNNEI. This CDR3 contains 14 residues. The V and J ends lost 11 bases and 3 bases respectively, with 17 bases between them. The CDR3 bases are TGTGCCTCAGCGAATGCGAGGAGCTACAATGAGCAGTTCTTC. This gives the protein CASANARSYNEQFF.

The chain recombines TRBV7-2 with TRBJ1-3; a possible D gene is TRBD1 (5 bases). The CDR3 is made up of 17 amino acids. V dropped 1 base and J dropped 7 bases, with 20 bases sitting between them. Per germline, CDR1 SGHTA and CDR2 FQGNSA. The CDR3 sequence is CASSLVSGVTRGNTIYF. CDR3 bases: TGTGCCAGCAGCTTAGTTTCGGGGGTTACAAGAGGTAACACCATATATTTT.

The J gene is TRBJ2-3, the V gene TRBV7-6; 7 nucleotides match TRBD2. The CDR3 extends over 16 amino acids. V lost 2 bases to trimming and J lost 3 bases; unmatched junction nucleotides: 8. Germline V CDR1 and CDR2: SGHVS, FNYEAQ. CDR3 protein: CASSLSPSGDTDTQYF. The CDR3 nucleotides read TGTGCCAGCAGCTTAAGTCCCAGCGGGGATACAGATACGCAGTATTTT.

J is TRBJ1-2 and V is TRBV9, with D uncertain. V lost 0 bases, J lost 8 bases, and 11 bases lay in between. Germline V gene lookup returns CDR1 SGDLS and CDR2 YYNGEE. The CDR3 loop spans 13 amino acids. The CDR3 region has the DNA TGTGCCAGCAGCGTAGCTGAGAGGTACGGCTACACCTTC. Its protein is CASSVAERYGYTF.

The rearrangement uses TRBV4-2 and TRBJ2-1; 12 bases are a match to TRBD1. The CDR3 runs 16 residues. V gave up 1 base and J gave up 4 bases; unmatched junction bases: 2. Looked up from germline, CDR1 is LGHNA and CDR2 is YNFKEQ. This CDR3 reads CASSQGDRGLYNEQFF. CDR3 nucleotides: TGTGCCAGCAGCCAAGGGGACAGGGGGCTATACAATGAGCAGTTCTTC.

This clone was observed a handful of times. J is TRBJ1-6 and V is TRBV27; tentatively, D is TRBD1 (5 bases). The CDR3 runs to 17 residues. The V end lost 0 bases, the J end lost 10 bases, and 19 bases lay between the germline ends. Germline-derived CDR1 and CDR2 are MNHEY and SMNVEV (reference sequence). This CDR3 reads CASSLSSVAGSLSPLHF. The CDR3 DNA reads as TGTGCCAGCAGTTTATCCTCAGTAGCAGGGTCATTATCACCCCTCCACTTT.

This clone was detected only once. The V call is TRBV4-1, the J call TRBJ1-4; D possibly corresponds to TRBD1 (5 bases). This CDR3 region has 19 residues. Trimming stripped 2 bases from V and 1 base from J, with 20 bases between. Per the germline V gene, CDR1 is MGHRA and CDR2 is YSYEKL. The chain's CDR3 is CASSQRRWVGLGTNEKLFF. CDR3 DNA: TGCGCCAGCAGCCAAAGGCGGTGGGTGGGGCTGGGAACTAATGAAAAACTGTTTTTT.

The V gene is TRBV11-2, the J gene TRBJ1-5, with 8 nucleotides matching TRBD1. Trimming at V came to 1 base and at J to 3 bases, leaving 5 bases not matched to a gene. The CDR3 consists of 16 residues. The germline gives CDR1 SGHAT, CDR2 FQNNGV. The CDR3 sequence is CASSLGGQATNQPQHF. As DNA, the CDR3 is TGTGCCAGCAGCTTAGGGGGACAGGCTACCAATCAGCCCCAGCATTTT.

J is TRBJ2-7 and V is TRBV5-1, with D tentatively TRBD1 (6 bases). Germline V gene data show CDR1 as SGHRS and CDR2 as YFSETQ. The CDR3 extends over 14 amino acids. V lost 2 bases and J lost 5, with 14 bases in between. This CDR3 is CASSLQGRLDEQYF. CDR3 in DNA: TGCGCCAGCAGCTTACAGGGAAGGCTGGACGAGCAGTACTTC.

The table lists this clone with a count of one. V and J are TRBV27 and TRBJ1-5, with D possibly matching TRBD1 (6 bases). V was shortened by 2 bases and J by 1 base, with 12 bases between the two germline ends. The germline gives CDR1 MNHEY, CDR2 SMNVEV (reference sequence). The CDR3 runs 16 residues. In nucleotides, the CDR3 is TGTGCCAGCAGTTTAAGGGGGGGAGAAAGCAATCAGCCCCAGCATTTT. Its protein is CASSLRGGESNQPQHF.

This clone was picked up one time. The chain is built from TRBV24-1 and TRBJ2-5; the D gene is possibly TRBD2 (6 bases). This CDR3 region has 14 residues. Germline V gives CDR1 KGHDR, CDR2 SFDVKD. Trimming removed 2 bases from V and 5 bases from J, with 11 bases in between. The CDR3 DNA reads as TGTGCCACCAGTGATTGGGAGGCTGGGGAGACCCAGTACTTC. Translated: CATSDWEAGETQYF.

The chain couples TRBV6-5 to TRBJ2-7; D unresolved. CDR1 MNHEY and CDR2 SVGAGI come from the germline V gene. The CDR3 is 14 residues long. V lost 6 bases, J lost 3 bases, and 15 bases lay in between. The CDR3 DNA sequence: TGTGCCAGCAGCGCTGCACCCGAACTCTACGAGCAGTACTTC. It specifies CASSAAPELYEQYF.

This clone was picked up one time. The V and J genes are TRBV6-4 and TRBJ1-1; D is perhaps TRBD1 (6 bases). V lost 5 bases, J lost 5 bases, and 12 bases lay in between. In germline, CDR1 is MRHNA, CDR2 SNTAGT. The length of the CDR3 is 13 residues. The CDR3 nucleotides read TGTGCCAGCAGTTACAGGGTGGGGACTGAAGCTTTCTTT. Protein product: CASSYRVGTEAFF.

The J gene is TRBJ1-2, the V gene TRBV7-8, with TRBD1 identical over 9 bases. From germline, CDR1 is SGHVS and CDR2 FQNEAQ. V gave up 0 bases and J gave up 6 bases; unmatched junction bases: 5. The CDR3 extends over 15 amino acids. Here the CDR3 DNA reads TGTGCCAGCAGCTTAGCGATCGGACAGGGGAATGGCTACACCTTC. Its protein is CASSLAIGQGNGYTF.

The J gene is TRBJ1-4, the V gene TRBV28; the D gene is possibly TRBD1 (6 bases). Germline CDR1 and CDR2: MDHEN and SYDVKM. The CDR3 totals 12 residues. V was pared by 11 bases and J by 11 bases, with 18 bases between. The CDR3 loop is CAVRTAPAKLFF. In DNA, the CDR3 is TGTGCCGTTAGGACAGCGCCCGCCAAACTGTTTTTT.

The chain has TRBV19 and TRBJ1-3, with a tentative D call TRBD1 (5 bases). The V gene's germline CDR1 is LNHDA and CDR2 SQIVND (reference sequence). CDR3 length equals 11 residues. V was trimmed by 8 bases and J by 10 bases, leaving 12 bases between them. The chain's CDR3 is CASRTRGTIYF. In nucleotides, the CDR3 is TGTGCCAGTCGTACTAGGGGTACCATATATTTT.

The genes are TRBV7-3 and TRBJ2-1; TRBD2 matches at 11 bases. This CDR3 contains 15 residues. V gave up 7 bases and J gave up 8 bases; unmatched junction bases: 10. Germline CDR1 reads SGHTA; CDR2 reads FQGTGA. CDR3 coding DNA: TGTGCCAGCACCCCCCCGAGGACTAGCGGGTATGAGCAGTTCTTC. This gives the protein CASTPPRTSGYEQFF.

The chain uses TRBV12-5 and TRBJ1-1, with TRBD1 identical over 8 bases. Germline CDR1 is LGHNT and CDR2 is FRNRAP. The CDR3 consists of 15 residues. The V and J ends lost 0 bases and 8 bases, in that order; junction bases with no gene match: 8. As DNA, the CDR3 is TGTGCTAGTGGTTTGGTACAGCAGGGGGCACCCGAAGCTTTCTTT. Its protein is CASGLVQQGAPEAFF.

This chain links TRBV11-2 with TRBJ1-6, with D possibly matching TRBD1 (5 bases). CDR3 size: 16 residues. Trimming took off 0 bases at V and 9 bases at J, with 15 bases between the two ends. Per germline, CDR1 SGHAT and CDR2 FQNNGV. The chain's CDR3 is CASSLERNRLSSPLHF. The DNA for the CDR3 is TGTGCCAGCAGCTTAGAGCGGAACAGGCTAAGTTCACCCCTCCACTTT.

The rearrangement links TRBV2 to TRBJ1-4; D unclear. This CDR3 comprises 13 residues. Germline loops: CDR1 SNHLY, CDR2 FYNNEI. V lost 10 bases, J lost 8 bases, and 17 bases lay in between. The CDR3 nucleotides are TGTGCCACCTCGGCTGGACTCGGCGAAAAACTGTTTTTT. As protein: CATSAGLGEKLFF.

The V call is TRBV5-6, the J call TRBJ2-7; tentatively, D is TRBD2 (6 bases). Germline V gives CDR1 SGHDT, CDR2 YYEEEE. This CDR3 is 15 amino acids long. The germline V and J ends were trimmed by 2 bases and 6 bases, with 18 bases remaining between them. The chain's CDR3 is CASSFWGRGKVEQYF. In DNA, the CDR3 is TGTGCCAGCAGCTTTTGGGGACGCGGGAAAGTCGAGCAGTACTTC.

The rearrangement joins TRBV6-2 or TRBV6-3 to TRBJ2-7; D is perhaps TRBD1 (6 bases). CDR1 is MNHEY and CDR2 is SVGEGT in the germline V gene. The CDR3 contains 13 residues. V was trimmed by 3 bases and J by 7 bases, leaving 13 bases between them. The chain's CDR3 is CASSYYRVEEQYF. The CDR3 region has the DNA TGTGCCAGCAGTTATTACAGGGTGGAAGAGCAGTACTTC.

The V gene is TRBV9, the J gene TRBJ2-3, with a tentative D call TRBD2 (6 bases). Germline CDR1 reads SGDLS; CDR2 reads YYNGEE. V was pared by 2 bases and J by 2 bases, with 15 bases between. This CDR3 is built from 16 residues. CDR3 residues: CASSVTSGLITDTQYF. CDR3 DNA sequence: TGTGCCAGCAGCGTCACTTCGGGACTCATCACAGATACGCAGTATTTT.